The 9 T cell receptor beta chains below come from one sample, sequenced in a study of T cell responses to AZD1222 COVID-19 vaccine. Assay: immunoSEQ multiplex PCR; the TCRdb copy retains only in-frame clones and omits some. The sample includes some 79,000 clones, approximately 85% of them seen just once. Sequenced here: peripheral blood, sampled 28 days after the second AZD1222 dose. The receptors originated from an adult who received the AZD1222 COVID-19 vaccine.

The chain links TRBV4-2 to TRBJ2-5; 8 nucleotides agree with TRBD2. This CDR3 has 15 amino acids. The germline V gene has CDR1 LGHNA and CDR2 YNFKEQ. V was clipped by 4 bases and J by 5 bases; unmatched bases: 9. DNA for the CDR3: TGTGCCAGCAGCCGAGCGGGAGACTTCCGCGAGACCCAGTACTTC. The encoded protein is CASSRAGDFRETQYF.

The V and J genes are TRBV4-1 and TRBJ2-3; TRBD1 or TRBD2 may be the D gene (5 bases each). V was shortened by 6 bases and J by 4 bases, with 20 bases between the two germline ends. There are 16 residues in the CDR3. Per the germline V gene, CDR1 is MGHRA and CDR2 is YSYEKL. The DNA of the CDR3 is TGCGCCAGCAGACCGATCGGGGCTCCTCGGTCAGATACGCAGTATTTT. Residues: CASRPIGAPRSDTQYF.

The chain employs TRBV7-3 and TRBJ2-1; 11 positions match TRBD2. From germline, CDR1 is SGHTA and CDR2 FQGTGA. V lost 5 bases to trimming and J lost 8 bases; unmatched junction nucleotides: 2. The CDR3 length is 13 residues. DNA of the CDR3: TGTGCCAGCAGCAATAGCGGGAGGGATGAGCAGTTCTTC. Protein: CASSNSGRDEQFF.

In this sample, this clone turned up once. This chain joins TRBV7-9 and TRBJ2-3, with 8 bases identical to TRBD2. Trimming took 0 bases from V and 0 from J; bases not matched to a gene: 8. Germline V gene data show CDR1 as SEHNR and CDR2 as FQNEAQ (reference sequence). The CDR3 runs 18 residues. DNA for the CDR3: TGTGCCAGCAGCTTAGCGGAGAGGGCTAGCGGGAGCACAGATACGCAGTATTTT. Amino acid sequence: CASSLAERASGSTDTQYF.

CDR3 sequence: CASRHPGLANTDTQYF. For the CDR3, the DNA is TGTGCCAGTAGGCACCCCGGGCTAGCGAACACAGATACGCAGTATTTT. The chain employs TRBV19 and TRBJ2-3; possibly TRBD2 for D (6 bases). The V end lost 6 bases, the J end lost 2 bases, and 18 bases lay between the germline ends. The CDR3 runs to 16 residues. The germline CDR1 and CDR2 sequences are LNHDA and SQIVND (reference sequence).

The CDR3 DNA is TGTGCCAGCACAGGGGTCTCGGCAGGGCTGGTGCTTGGCTACACCTTC. As protein: CASTGVSAGLVLGYTF. This chain joins TRBV9 and TRBJ1-2, with D perhaps matching TRBD1 (6 bases). Trimming left V 6 bases short and J 7 bases short, with 25 bases between. The CDR3 spans 16 residues. The germline CDR1 and CDR2 sequences are SGDLS and YYNGEE.

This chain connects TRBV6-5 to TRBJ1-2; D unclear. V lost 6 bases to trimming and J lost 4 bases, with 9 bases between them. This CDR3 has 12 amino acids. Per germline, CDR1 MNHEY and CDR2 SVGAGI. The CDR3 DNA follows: TGTGCCAGCAGAACCACAACCTATGGCTACACCTTC. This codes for CASRTTTYGYTF.

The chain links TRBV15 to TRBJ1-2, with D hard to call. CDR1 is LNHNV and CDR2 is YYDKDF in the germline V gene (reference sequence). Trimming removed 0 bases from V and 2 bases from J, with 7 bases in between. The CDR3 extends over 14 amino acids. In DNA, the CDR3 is TGTGCCACCAGCAGAGAAGGAATCAACTATGGCTACACCTTC. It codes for CATSREGINYGYTF.

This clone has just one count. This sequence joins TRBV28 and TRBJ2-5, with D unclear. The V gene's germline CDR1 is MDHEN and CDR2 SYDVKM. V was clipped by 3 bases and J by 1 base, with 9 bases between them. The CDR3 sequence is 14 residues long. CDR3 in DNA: TGTGCCAGCAGTTTGGGTGGGGTCCAAGAGACCCAGTACTTC. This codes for CASSLGGVQETQYF.